The clone carrying this TCR beta chain was picked up many times. Antigen specificity is unknown. Trimming cost V 7 bases and J 3 bases, with 18 bases left between them. CDR3 length: 15 residues. Germline CDR1 reads SEHNR; CDR2 reads FQNEAQ (reference sequence). These data belong to a study of T-cell reconstitution after alpha-beta-depleted transplantation in children. This sample's TCRbeta library carried unique molecular identifier barcodes. MiXCR, applied by TCRdb to the PCR reads, yields one record per CDR3 protein. Of about 200,000 distinct CDR3 sequences in the sample, under 8.5% were seen once. Broader study findings: Several hundred graft clones that had expanded were reportedly the source of alpha-beta T cells about two months after transplant. Diversity of TCRbeta at day 60 was high in some patients, arising from surviving recipient T cells and thymic progenitors. From newly produced T cells came most of the T-cell counts and diversity one year after transplant.

This sample comprised PBMCs, obtained before TCRalphabeta/CD19-depleted stem cell transplant. V usage is TRBV7-9 and J usage is TRBJ1-1; maybe TRBD1 (5 bases). The clonotype was recovered from a boy aged 2 to 10 with acute lymphoblastic leukemia, due to receive a stem cell transplant. The CDR3 here is CASKGTYGRDTEAFF. CDR3 DNA: TGTGCCAGCAAGGGGACTTATGGAAGGGACACTGAAGCTTTCTTT. Complete variable domain (other parts from reference TRBV7-9 and TRBJ1-1): DTGVSQNPRHKITKRGQNVTFRCDPISEHNRLYWYRQTLGQGPEFLTYFQNEAQLEKSRLLSDRFSAERPKGSFSTLEIQRTEQGDSAMYLCASKGTYGRDTEAFFGQGTRLTVV.